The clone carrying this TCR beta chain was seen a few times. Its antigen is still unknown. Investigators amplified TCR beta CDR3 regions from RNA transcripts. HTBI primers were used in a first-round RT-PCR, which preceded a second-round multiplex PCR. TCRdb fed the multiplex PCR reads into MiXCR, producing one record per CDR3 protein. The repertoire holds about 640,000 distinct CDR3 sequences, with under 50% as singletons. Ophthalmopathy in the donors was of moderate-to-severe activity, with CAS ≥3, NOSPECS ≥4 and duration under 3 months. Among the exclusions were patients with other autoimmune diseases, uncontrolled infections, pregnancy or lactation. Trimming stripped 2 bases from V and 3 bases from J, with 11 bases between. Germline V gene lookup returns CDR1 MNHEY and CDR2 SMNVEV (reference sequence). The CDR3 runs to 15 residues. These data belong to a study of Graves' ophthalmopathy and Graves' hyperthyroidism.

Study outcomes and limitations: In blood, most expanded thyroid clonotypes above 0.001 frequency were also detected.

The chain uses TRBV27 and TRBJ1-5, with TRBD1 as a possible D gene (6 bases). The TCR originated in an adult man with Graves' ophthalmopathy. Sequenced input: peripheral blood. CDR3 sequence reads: CASSLGQNNNQPQHF. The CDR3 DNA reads TGTGCCAGCAGTTTAGGACAGAATAACAATCAGCCCCAGCATTTT.